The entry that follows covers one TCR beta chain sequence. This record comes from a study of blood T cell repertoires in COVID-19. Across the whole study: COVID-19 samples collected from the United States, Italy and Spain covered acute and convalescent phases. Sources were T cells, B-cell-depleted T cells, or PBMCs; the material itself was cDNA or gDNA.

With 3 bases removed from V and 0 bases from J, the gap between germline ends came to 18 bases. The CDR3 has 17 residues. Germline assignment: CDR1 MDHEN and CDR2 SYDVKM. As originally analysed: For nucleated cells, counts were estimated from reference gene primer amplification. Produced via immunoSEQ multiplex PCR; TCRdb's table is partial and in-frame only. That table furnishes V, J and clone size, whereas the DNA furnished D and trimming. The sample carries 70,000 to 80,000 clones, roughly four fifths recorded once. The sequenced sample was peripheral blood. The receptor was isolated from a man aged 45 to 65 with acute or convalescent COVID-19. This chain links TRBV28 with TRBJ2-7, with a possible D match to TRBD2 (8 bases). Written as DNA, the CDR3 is TGTGCCAGCAGTTTCCTTATAGCGGGACAGATCTCCTACGAGCAGTACTTC. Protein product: CASSFLIAGQISYEQYF.